A single sample is the source of the 8 T cell receptor beta chains below, sequenced in a study of tumor-infiltrating lymphocytes in primary liver carcinoma. Reverse transcription of 500 ng total RNA with a constant-region primer produced TCR beta cDNA. The TCR beta library was amplified through three nested multiplex PCR rounds in a modified ARM-PCR procedure. A C-beta reverse primer was combined with TRBV1-TRBV30 forward primers in the first two PCR rounds, and each round had approximately 9 cycles. MiXCR, run by TCRdb on the multiplex PCR reads, gives a single entry per CDR3 protein. This sample has approximately 80,000 distinct CDR3 sequences, with roughly 69% found just once. Co-extraction of RNA and DNA was performed on 20-30 mg of unsorted bulk tissue. The specimen sequenced was tumor-adjacent normal liver tissue. The receptors here all came from a man aged 40-50 years with primary liver carcinoma and hepatitis B virus infection.

This clonotype showed up just once. The chain joins TRBV11-3 to TRBJ2-7; D gene ambiguous. Germline-derived CDR1 and CDR2 are SGHNT and YENEEA. V lost 1 base and J 2 bases, leaving 9 bases between the germline ends. The CDR3 loop spans 14 amino acids. The CDR3 loop reads CASSLGVSTYEQYF. CDR3 nucleotide sequence: TGTGCCAGCAGCTTAGGAGTGAGCACCTACGAGCAGTACTTC.

To note about this clonotype: No conserved phenylalanine or tryptophan is present at the end of the CDR3, so a read error is the likely explanation. This chain links TRBV7-9 with TRBJ1-1; maybe TRBD1 (5 bases). The CDR3 sequence is 15 residues long. Germline CDR1 SEHNR, CDR2 FQNEAQ (reference sequence). The CDR3 reads CASGLWTLMKTEAFL. Written as DNA, the CDR3 is TGTGCCAGCGGCTTATGGACACTCATGAAGACTGAAGCTTTCCTT.

With regard to this clonotype: This may stem from a read error, because a much larger clone lies one nucleotide away. The V and J genes are TRBV5-1 and TRBJ2-5; possibly TRBD1 for D (5 bases). Germline V gives CDR1 SGHRS, CDR2 YFSETQ. The length of the CDR3 is 15 residues. The CDR3 DNA sequence: TGCGTCAGCAGCTTCCCCGGAAGGGGACAAGAGACCCAGTACTTC. It translates to CVSSFPGRGQETQYF. Full variable domain (missing parts from reference TRBV5-1 and TRBJ2-5): KAGVTQTPRYLIKTRGQQVTLSCSPISGHRSVSWYQQTPGQGLQFLFEYFSETQRNKGNFPGRFSGRQFSNSRSEMNVSTLELGDSALYLCVSSFPGRGQETQYFGPGTRLLVL.

As to this clonotype: One end of the junction varies from germline; a read error may be responsible. V usage is TRBV29-1 and J usage is TRBJ1-1; D is uncertain. The germline CDR1 and CDR2 sequences are SQVTM and ANQGSEA. The length of the CDR3 is 11 residues. CDR3 sequence: CSVENLSEAIF. Written as DNA, the CDR3 is TGCAGCGTTGAGAATTTAAGTGAAGCTATCTTT.

A note on this clonotype: The CDR3 does not end in the conserved phenylalanine or tryptophan, so this is likely a read error. J is TRBJ2-3 and V is TRBV29-1; the match to TRBD1 covers 10 bases. After removal of 5 bases from V and 4 bases from J, the junction contained 6 bases not matched to a gene. Germline V gives CDR1 SQVTM, CDR2 ANQGSEA. The CDR3 loop spans 14 amino acids. The CDR3 DNA sequence: TGCAGCGTTTCTGGGACAGGGGTGTCAGATACGCAGTATTTA. Translated: CSVSGTGVSDTQYL.

In its sample, this clonotype was seen many times. This sequence joins TRBV28 and TRBJ1-3; TRBD1 might be the D (5 bases). The CDR3 is 16 residues long. The germline V gene encodes CDR1 MDHEN and CDR2 SYDVKM. The V end lost 6 bases, the J end lost 3 bases, and 18 bases lay between the germline ends. The CDR3 protein is CASSLSLAGSGNTIYF. The DNA of the CDR3 is TGTGCCAGCAGCCTCTCCCTGGCAGGGAGTGGAAACACCATATATTTT.

In the case of this clonotype: One junction end does not reproduce the germline sequence, and a read error may be involved. This sequence joins TRBV5-6 and TRBJ2-2; TRBD2 aligns across 8 bases. This CDR3 region has 17 residues. Germline CDR1 reads SGHDT; CDR2 reads YYEEEE. The CDR3 DNA follows: TGTGCCAGCAGCTTATGGGGACTAGTGCGGACAACCGGGGAGCCGTTTTTT. Its translation is CASSLWGLVRTTGEPFF.

This clonotype was seen a single time. An end of the junction does not agree with germline; a read error may underlie this. The chain recombines TRBV5-6 with TRBJ2-7, with unresolved D. CDR1 SGHDT and CDR2 YYEEEE come from the germline V gene. CDR3 length: 11 residues. CDR3 sequence (DNA): TGTGGCAGCAGCACCTTCTACGAGCAGTACTTC. It is translated as CGSSTFYEQYF.